The rows below give T cell receptor beta chains drawn from one sample of a study of control samples from healthy donors and cancer patients. TCRdb's table, derived via immunoSEQ multiplex PCR, lists solely in-frame clones and lacks some. The table has 100,000 to 150,000 clones, around 90% seen once. What was sequenced was blood. These TCRs come from a man between 50 and 59 years old in good health. Both conserved end residues are part of each CDR3. Each record gives: V gene, D gene, CDR3 length, J gene, clone size, CDR3 protein, CDR3 DNA. D genes are given only for firm matches. Clone size is shown for a subset of rows, as once, few, many or a class of expanded clone.

V: TRBV30
D: NA
length: 10
J: TRBJ1-2
size: NA
CDR3: CASEEGGYTF
DNA: TGTGCCTCGGAGGAGGGGGGCTACACCTTC

V: TRBV19
D: NA
length: 15
J: TRBJ1-1
size: NA
CDR3: CASNRGELKNTEAFF
DNA: TGTGCCAGTAACCGTGGAGAGTTGAAAAACACTGAAGCTTTCTTT

V: TRBV18
D: TRBD2
length: 16
J: TRBJ2-1
size: NA
CDR3: CASSPPSSGALNEQFF
DNA: TGTGCCAGCTCACCACCGTCTAGCGGGGCCCTAAATGAGCAGTTCTTC

V: TRBV24-1
D: TRBD1
length: 15
J: TRBJ2-7
size: NA
CDR3: CATPRDRGLTYEQYF
DNA: TGTGCCACCCCACGTGACAGGGGGCTTACCTACGAGCAGTACTTC

V: TRBV7-9
D: TRBD1
length: 14
J: TRBJ1-2
size: once
CDR3: CASSSPGQGYGYTF
DNA: TGTGCCAGCAGTTCCCCGGGACAGGGTTATGGCTACACCTTC

V: TRBV19
D: NA
length: 12
J: TRBJ1-2
size: NA
CDR3: CASSLDSYGYTF
DNA: TGTGCCAGTAGTTTGGATTCTTATGGCTACACCTTC

V: TRBV4-3
D: NA
length: 14
J: TRBJ1-1
size: NA
CDR3: CASSQVSRGTEAFF
DNA: TGCGCCAGCAGCCAAGTGAGTCGCGGTACTGAAGCTTTCTTT

V: TRBV7-2
D: NA
length: 13
J: TRBJ2-2
size: NA
CDR3: CASSVDPTGELFF
DNA: TGTGCCAGCAGCGTAGACCCCACCGGGGAGCTGTTTTTT

V: TRBV5-4
D: TRBD1
length: 14
J: TRBJ2-7
size: NA
CDR3: CASSSWTGRSEQYF
DNA: TGTGCCAGCAGCTCATGGACAGGGAGGAGCGAGCAGTACTTC

V: TRBV30
D: NA
length: 11
J: TRBJ2-7
size: NA
CDR3: CAWSRHYEQYF
DNA: TGTGCCTGGAGTCGACACTACGAGCAGTACTTC

V: TRBV3-1/TRBV3-2
D: TRBD1
length: 13
J: TRBJ2-5
size: NA
CDR3: CASSLNRGETQYF
DNA: TGTGCCAGCAGCCTTAACAGGGGAGAGACCCAGTACTTC

V: TRBV29-1
D: TRBD1
length: 15
J: TRBJ1-1
size: NA
CDR3: CSVRRTGDVNTEAFF
DNA: TGCAGCGTCAGACGGACAGGGGACGTGAACACTGAAGCTTTCTTT

V: TRBV4-1
D: TRBD1
length: 18
J: TRBJ1-4
size: once
CDR3: CASSQKPGQGTNNEKLFF
DNA: TGCGCCAGCAGCCAAAAACCGGGACAGGGGACAAATAATGAAAAACTGTTTTTT

V: TRBV7-2
D: NA
length: 14
J: TRBJ2-5
size: NA
CDR3: CASSEGRREETQYF
DNA: TGTGCCAGCAGCGAAGGCCGCAGGGAAGAGACCCAGTACTTC

V: TRBV2
D: NA
length: 14
J: TRBJ1-1
size: NA
CDR3: CASKSDFLNTEAFF
DNA: TGTGCCAGCAAGTCGGATTTTTTGAACACTGAAGCTTTCTTT

V: TRBV7-2
D: NA
length: 17
J: TRBJ1-6
size: NA
CDR3: CASSLVQGLSYNSPLHF
DNA: TGTGCCAGCAGCTTAGTTCAGGGGCTCTCGTATAATTCACCCCTCCACTTT

V: TRBV6-5
D: TRBD2
length: 16
J: TRBJ2-1
size: NA
CDR3: CASSYSSASGVNEQFF
DNA: TGTGCCAGCAGTTACTCATCGGCTAGCGGGGTCAATGAGCAGTTCTTC

V: TRBV7-2
D: NA
length: 13
J: TRBJ2-7
size: NA
CDR3: CASSFGPTYEQYF
DNA: TGTGCCAGCAGCTTCGGGCCTACCTACGAGCAGTACTTC

V: TRBV6-2/TRBV6-3
D: NA
length: 11
J: TRBJ2-5
size: NA
CDR3: CASSYSETQYF
DNA: TGTGCCAGCAGTTACTCGGAGACCCAGTACTTC

V: TRBV10-3
D: NA
length: 13
J: TRBJ1-1
size: NA
CDR3: CAISPKGYTEAFF
DNA: TGTGCCATCAGTCCCAAGGGGTACACTGAAGCTTTCTTT

V: TRBV13
D: TRBD1
length: 17
J: TRBJ1-4
size: NA
CDR3: CASSLGTGDRTNEKLFF
DNA: TGTGCCAGCAGCTTGGGAACAGGGGATCGGACTAATGAAAAACTGTTTTTT

V: TRBV19
D: NA
length: 16
J: TRBJ1-4
size: few
CDR3: CASSISRATTNEKLFF
DNA: TGTGCCAGTAGTATAAGTCGGGCGACAACTAATGAAAAACTGTTTTTT

V: TRBV10-3
D: NA
length: 14
J: TRBJ1-3
size: NA
CDR3: CAISLEVSGNTIYF
DNA: TGTGCCATCAGCCTAGAAGTGTCTGGAAACACCATATATTTT

V: TRBV7-9
D: TRBD1
length: 15
J: TRBJ1-4
size: NA
CDR3: CASSLGVGTDEKLFF
DNA: TGTGCCAGCAGCTTAGGAGTGGGGACAGATGAAAAACTGTTTTTT

V: TRBV9
D: NA
length: 14
J: TRBJ2-4
size: once
CDR3: CASSSGLAKNIQYF
DNA: TGTGCCAGCAGCTCCGGACTAGCCAAAAACATTCAGTACTTC

V: TRBV6-1
D: NA
length: 15
J: TRBJ2-1
size: NA
CDR3: CASSEVAAAYNEQFF
DNA: TGTGCCAGCAGTGAAGTGGCGGCCGCCTACAATGAGCAGTTCTTC

V: TRBV6-5
D: NA
length: 15
J: TRBJ1-4
size: NA
CDR3: CASSYGGSGQEKLFF
DNA: TGTGCCAGCAGTTACGGGGGCTCGGGACAAGAAAAACTGTTTTTT

V: TRBV10-3
D: NA
length: 17
J: TRBJ1-6
size: NA
CDR3: CAISERGSGSYNSPLHF
DNA: TGTGCCATCAGTGAAAGGGGCAGCGGCTCCTATAATTCACCCCTCCACTTT

V: TRBV19
D: NA
length: 13
J: TRBJ1-2
size: NA
CDR3: CASSIAGLGGYTF
DNA: TGTGCCAGTAGTATCGCGGGGTTAGGGGGCTACACCTTC

V: TRBV27
D: NA
length: 15
J: TRBJ2-3
size: NA
CDR3: CASSFQGFSTDTQYF
DNA: TGTGCCAGCAGTTTCCAGGGCTTTTCCACAGATACGCAGTATTTT

V: TRBV7-9
D: NA
length: 13
J: TRBJ2-3
size: once
CDR3: CASIGSGPDTQYF
DNA: TGTGCCAGCATTGGGAGCGGGCCGGATACGCAGTATTTT

V: TRBV12-5
D: TRBD1
length: 15
J: TRBJ1-6
size: NA
CDR3: CASGLETGDNSPLHF
DNA: TGTGCTAGTGGTTTGGAGACAGGGGATAATTCACCCCTCCACTTT

V: TRBV4-3
D: TRBD2
length: 16
J: TRBJ2-3
size: NA
CDR3: CASSQDRGGRTDTQYF
DNA: TGCGCCAGCAGCCAAGATCGGGGGGGGCGGACAGATACGCAGTATTTT

V: TRBV7-2
D: TRBD2
length: 16
J: TRBJ2-3
size: NA
CDR3: CASSYTSGGAWDTQYF
DNA: TGTGCCAGCAGTTATACCAGCGGGGGGGCATGGGATACGCAGTATTTT

V: TRBV10-3
D: NA
length: 14
J: TRBJ1-5
size: NA
CDR3: CATGGRDVGQPQHF
DNA: TGTGCCACGGGGGGCCGGGACGTCGGACAGCCCCAGCATTTT

V: TRBV12-3/TRBV12-4
D: NA
length: 13
J: TRBJ2-3
size: NA
CDR3: CASSFTRPDTQYF
DNA: TGTGCCAGCAGCTTTACTCGTCCAGATACGCAGTATTTT

V: TRBV28
D: NA
length: 14
J: TRBJ1-1
size: NA
CDR3: CASDGRGLSTEAFF
DNA: TGTGCCAGCGATGGCCGAGGGCTGAGCACTGAAGCTTTCTTT

V: TRBV4-3
D: NA
length: 15
J: TRBJ2-2
size: NA
CDR3: CASSQVDPGTGELFF
DNA: TGCGCCAGCAGCCAAGTCGACCCGGGGACCGGGGAGCTGTTTTTT

V: TRBV6-2/TRBV6-3
D: NA
length: 14
J: TRBJ1-3
size: NA
CDR3: CASSYQGSGNTIYF
DNA: TGTGCCAGCAGTTATCAGGGATCTGGAAACACCATATATTTT

V: TRBV24-1
D: NA
length: 16
J: TRBJ2-1
size: NA
CDR3: CATSFAGAGAYNEQFF
DNA: TGTGCCACCAGTTTCGCGGGGGCCGGTGCATACAATGAGCAGTTCTTC

V: TRBV11-2
D: TRBD1
length: 16
J: TRBJ2-2
size: NA
CDR3: CASSLDSQGARGELFF
DNA: TGTGCCAGCAGCTTAGATTCTCAGGGGGCGCGTGGGGAGCTGTTTTTT

V: TRBV27
D: NA
length: 14
J: TRBJ1-1
size: once
CDR3: CASSFAGSNTEAFF
DNA: TGTGCCAGCAGTTTTGCAGGGTCTAACACTGAAGCTTTCTTT

V: TRBV27
D: NA
length: 15
J: TRBJ1-5
size: NA
CDR3: CASSPRGPSNQPQHF
DNA: TGTGCCAGCAGCCCCCGGGGACCTAGCAATCAGCCCCAGCATTTT

V: TRBV15
D: NA
length: 15
J: TRBJ1-5
size: NA
CDR3: CATSRDRGTGQPQHF
DNA: TGTGCCACCAGCAGAGACAGGGGAACGGGTCAGCCCCAGCATTTT

V: TRBV6-6
D: TRBD1
length: 15
J: TRBJ1-2
size: NA
CDR3: CASITGTGVLYGYTF
DNA: TGTGCCAGCATCACCGGGACAGGGGTTCTCTATGGCTACACCTTC

V: TRBV4-2
D: NA
length: 16
J: TRBJ1-4
size: NA
CDR3: CASSFWTEATNEKLFF
DNA: TGTGCCAGCAGCTTCTGGACCGAAGCAACTAATGAAAAACTGTTTTTT

V: TRBV6-5
D: NA
length: 15
J: TRBJ2-7
size: once
CDR3: CASSPKRAGDYEQYF
DNA: TGTGCCAGCAGTCCTAAACGGGCAGGGGACTACGAGCAGTACTTC

V: TRBV7-9
D: TRBD1
length: 16
J: TRBJ2-3
size: once
CDR3: CASSYPPGGATDTQYF
DNA: TGTGCCAGCAGCTACCCCCCAGGGGGCGCGACAGATACGCAGTATTTT

V: TRBV4-3
D: NA
length: 14
J: TRBJ2-2
size: NA
CDR3: CASSPYRNTGELFF
DNA: TGCGCCAGCAGCCCCTACAGGAACACCGGGGAGCTGTTTTTT

V: TRBV7-6
D: NA
length: 11
J: TRBJ2-1
size: NA
CDR3: CASSHNNEQFF
DNA: TGTGCCAGCAGCCATAACAATGAGCAGTTCTTC